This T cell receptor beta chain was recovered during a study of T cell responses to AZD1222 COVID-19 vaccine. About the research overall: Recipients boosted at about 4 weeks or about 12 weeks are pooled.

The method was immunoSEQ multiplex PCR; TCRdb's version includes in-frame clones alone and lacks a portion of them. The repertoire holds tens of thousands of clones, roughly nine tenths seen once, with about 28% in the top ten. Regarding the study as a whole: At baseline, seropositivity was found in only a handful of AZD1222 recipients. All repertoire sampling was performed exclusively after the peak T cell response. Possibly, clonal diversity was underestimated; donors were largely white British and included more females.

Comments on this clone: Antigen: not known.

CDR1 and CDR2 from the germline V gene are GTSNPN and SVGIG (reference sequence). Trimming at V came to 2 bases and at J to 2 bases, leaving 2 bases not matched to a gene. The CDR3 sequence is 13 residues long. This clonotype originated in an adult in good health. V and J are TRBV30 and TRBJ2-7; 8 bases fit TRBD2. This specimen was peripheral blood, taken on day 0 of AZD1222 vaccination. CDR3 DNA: TGTGCCTGGAGTCAAGCGGGGGCCTACGAGCAGTACTTC. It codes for CAWSQAGAYEQYF.